The 26 T cell receptor beta chains below all came from one sample that was sequenced in a study of CD8 T cells in ankylosing spondylitis (dated by TCRdb to 2017 to 2019). The full study reports these points: Blood from ankylosing spondylitis patients appeared to be characterized by a TCR beta motif made up of under ten highly homologous amino acid variants.

The method was 5' RACE. Sequencer: Illumina HiSeq 2500. TCRdb redid the processing of the public reads, applying fastp at Q25 and MiXCR, and retained in-frame beta chains. For every CDR3 protein sequence, its rows merge into one entry that carries the most common genes and DNA. In this sample the table shows around 430,000 distinct CDR3 sequences, roughly 15% of which occur a single time. The leading ten clones occupy under 1.2% of the sample. Their target antigens are unknown. Sequencing used blood, either unsorted or a sorted T cell fraction (not recorded which). The receptors come from a male donor with ankylosing spondylitis.

CDR3 coding DNA: TGCAGTGCTAGTCACGAGAACTATGGCTACACCTTC. Its translation is CSASHENYGYTF. The chain joins TRBV20-1 to TRBJ1-2; unclear D gene. Trimming stripped 3 bases from V and 2 bases from J, with 7 bases between. The CDR3 runs to 12 residues. Germline CDR1 and CDR2: DFQATT and SNEGSKA (reference sequence).

This chain uses TRBV20-1 with TRBJ2-3; 8 nucleotides agree with TRBD2. With 5 bases clipped from V and 6 bases from J, the junction kept 10 bases outside the gene matches. CDR3 length: 14 residues. Germline V gene sequence: CDR1 DFQATT, CDR2 SNEGSKA (reference sequence). The CDR3 coding sequence is TGCAGTGCTCTAAGCGGGAGCAGTGCGGATACGCAGTATTTT. Its translation is CSALSGSSADTQYF.

This clonotype was picked up a small number of times. The chain links TRBV5-1 to TRBJ2-1; TRBD2 matches at 12 bases. The CDR3 sequence is 17 residues long. Germline CDR1 SGHRS, CDR2 YFSETQ. The trim removed 4 bases at V and 0 bases at J, leaving 5 bases unmatched. The DNA of the CDR3 is TGCGCCAGCAGCCCCGGGACTAGCGGGCCCTCCTACAATGAGCAGTTCTTC. It specifies CASSPGTSGPSYNEQFF.

In its sample, this clonotype was seen many times. This CDR3 is CASSWGQGRSYEQYF. CDR3 sequence (DNA): TGTGCCAGCAGTTGGGGACAGGGGAGAAGCTACGAGCAGTACTTC. The rearrangement uses TRBV12-3 or TRBV12-4 and TRBJ2-7; 10 bases match TRBD1. The CDR3 sequence is 15 residues long. The J segment lost 3 bases and the V segment lost 4 bases, leaving 6 bases of the junction unmatched.

V and J are TRBV6-5 and TRBJ1-1; D possibly corresponds to TRBD1 (5 bases). V dropped 0 bases and J dropped 6 bases, with 17 bases sitting between them. Germline CDR1 and CDR2: MNHEY and SVGAGI. This CDR3 spans 16 amino acids. The CDR3 DNA reads TGTGCCAGCAGTTACTCGTCCCAGGGAATGGGCTCTGAAGCTTTCTTT. Its translation is CASSYSSQGMGSEAFF.

This clonotype came up a few times. The V call is TRBV7-9, the J call TRBJ1-2; TRBD1 aligns across 9 bases. Germline CDR1 SEHNR, CDR2 FQNEAQ (reference sequence). The CDR3 extends over 16 amino acids. J was trimmed by 4 bases and V by 5 bases; bases with no gene match: 11. CDR3 region: CASSLADRGKSYGYTF. As DNA, the CDR3 is TGTGCCAGCAGCCTCGCCGACAGGGGGAAATCCTATGGCTACACCTTC.

This clonotype was recorded many times. V and J are TRBV7-2 and TRBJ2-1; D gene uncertain. There are 12 residues in the CDR3. V was shortened by 5 bases and J by 4 bases, with 6 bases between the two germline ends. In germline, CDR1 is SGHTA, CDR2 FQGNSA. The CDR3 sequence is CASSLQYNEQFF. Here the CDR3 DNA reads TGTGCCAGCAGCCTACAGTACAATGAGCAGTTCTTC.

The chain uses TRBV13 and TRBJ1-5; 7 nucleotides line up with TRBD1. The CDR3 extends over 18 amino acids. In germline, CDR1 is PRHDT, CDR2 FYEKMQ (reference sequence). Unmatched junction bases numbered 8, after V lost 0 bases and J lost 0 bases. The CDR3 nucleotides read TGTGCCAGCAGCTTAGGGCGGAAGGGGGCTTATAGCAATCAGCCCCAGCATTTT. Protein: CASSLGRKGAYSNQPQHF.

This clonotype was seen a handful of times. The chain joins TRBV4-2 to TRBJ2-3, with D perhaps matching TRBD1 (5 bases). V was cut by 1 base and J by 4 bases, with 18 bases left in between. The CDR3 is 17 residues long. Per germline, CDR1 LGHNA and CDR2 YNFKEQ. Here the CDR3 reads CASSQGGQGRRADTQYF. For the CDR3, the DNA is TGTGCCAGCAGCCAAGGGGGCCAGGGAAGGAGAGCAGATACGCAGTATTTT.

The rearrangement uses TRBV19 and TRBJ2-3; 13 bases are shared with TRBD2. Germline assignment: CDR1 LNHDA and CDR2 SQIVND (reference sequence). This CDR3 is 14 amino acids long. Trimming took 9 bases from V and 4 from J; bases not matched to a gene: 4. The CDR3 is CASQTSGRPDTQYF. In DNA form, the CDR3 reads TGTGCCAGCCAGACTAGCGGGAGGCCAGATACGCAGTATTTT.

The sample holds many counts of this clonotype. CDR3 in DNA: TGTGCCAGCAGTTACTTCAGGACACCCAACGTCCTGACTTTC. Amino acid sequence: CASSYFRTPNVLTF. The V gene is TRBV28, the J gene TRBJ2-6; D may be TRBD1 (5 bases). The V and J ends lost 4 bases and 8 bases respectively, with 12 bases between them. The CDR3 covers 14 residues. Germline V gives CDR1 MDHEN, CDR2 SYDVKM.

The genes are TRBV12-3 or TRBV12-4 and TRBJ2-4, with 7 bases matching TRBD1. CDR3 length: 16 residues. Germline trimming cut 5 bases from V and 0 bases from J; bases unmatched to any gene: 7. CDR3 DNA sequence: TGTGCCAGCAGTACCCGGGACAGCTTAGCCAAAAACATTCAGTACTTC. Translating it yields CASSTRDSLAKNIQYF.

This clonotype was seen a few times. The chain has TRBV7-9 and TRBJ1-1; perhaps TRBD1 as D (5 bases). Germline CDR1 SEHNR, CDR2 FQNEAQ (reference sequence). V was pared by 4 bases and J by 6 bases, with 18 bases between. This CDR3 has 15 amino acids. The CDR3 nucleotides read TGTGCCAGCAGCTCCCCCGGGGCCCAGGGAGCTGAAGCTTTCTTT. Its translation is CASSSPGAQGAEAFF.

The rearrangement uses TRBV27 and TRBJ1-1, with D possibly matching TRBD1 (5 bases). Trimming took off 7 bases at V and 1 base at J, with 19 bases between the two ends. Germline V gene data show CDR1 as MNHEY and CDR2 as SMNVEV (reference sequence). This CDR3 region has 16 residues. The CDR3 is CASNTLPKGRNTEAFF. The DNA for the CDR3 is TGTGCCAGCAATACTTTGCCAAAGGGGAGGAACACTGAAGCTTTCTTT.

This clonotype was recorded a few times. V gene TRBV20-1 combines with J gene TRBJ2-5; TRBD2 agrees at 8 bases. CDR1 is DFQATT and CDR2 is SNEGSKA in the germline V gene (reference sequence). CDR3 length: 14 residues. The V gene end was trimmed by 3 bases and the J gene end by 5 bases; junction bases not matched to a gene: 8. The CDR3 loop reads CSARGSGSTETQYF. The CDR3 DNA reads TGCAGTGCTAGGGGAAGCGGGAGTACGGAGACCCAGTACTTC.

This clonotype was counted a few times. V is TRBV7-9 and J is TRBJ1-2, with D possibly TRBD1 on 6 matching bases. Trimming cost V 5 bases and J 7 bases, with 17 bases left between them. The CDR3 spans 14 residues. In germline, CDR1 is SEHNR, CDR2 FQNEAQ (reference sequence). This CDR3 is CASSPTGSGGGYTF. The CDR3 DNA follows: TGTGCCAGCAGCCCTACAGGGAGTGGAGGTGGCTACACCTTC.

This chain uses TRBV5-1 with TRBJ2-7; 7 bases match TRBD1. This CDR3 region has 14 residues. Germline CDR1 reads SGHRS; CDR2 reads YFSETQ. V gave up 4 bases and J gave up 3 bases; unmatched junction bases: 7. CDR3: CASSPDRDHYEQYF. CDR3 DNA: TGCGCCAGCAGCCCTGACAGGGATCACTACGAGCAGTACTTC.

This rearrangement joins TRBV18 to TRBJ2-1; D is unclear. CDR3 size: 12 residues. In germline, CDR1 is KGHSH, CDR2 LQKENI. V dropped 3 bases and J dropped 7 bases, with 7 bases sitting between them. The CDR3 reads CASSPVTNEQFF. The CDR3 DNA follows: TGTGCCAGCTCACCGGTGACAAATGAGCAGTTCTTC.

This clonotype has a handful of counts. The gene calls are TRBV4-3 and TRBJ2-3; the match to TRBD1 covers 9 bases. The CDR3 extends over 17 amino acids. Germline V CDR1 and CDR2: LGHNA, YSLEER. The V segment lost 2 bases and the J segment 0 bases; nucleotides outside the gene matches: 6. The CDR3 loop reads CASSQSYRGQSTDTQYF. The CDR3 region has the DNA TGCGCCAGCAGCCAATCCTACAGGGGGCAGAGCACAGATACGCAGTATTTT.

The chain employs TRBV7-4 and TRBJ2-7; D remains unclear. V was pared by 1 base and J by 4 bases, with 14 bases between. The CDR3 consists of 15 residues. Germline CDR1 and CDR2: SGHVT and SQSDAQ. CDR3 nucleotide sequence: TGTGCCAGCAGCTTAGGGACGCCGGCTCGGTACGAGCAGTACTTC. The encoded protein is CASSLGTPARYEQYF.

This clonotype occurred a few times. The V and J genes are TRBV6-2 or TRBV6-3 and TRBJ2-3; D is uncertain. Germline CDR1 MNHEY, CDR2 SVGEGT. This CDR3 contains 17 residues. V shed 5 bases and J shed 0 bases, with 18 bases lying between them. CDR3 bases: TGTGCCAGCAGTCCGGCCCCCTGGGCGGCTAGCACAGATACGCAGTATTTT. Protein product: CASSPAPWAASTDTQYF.

The table lists this clonotype with a few counts. V usage is TRBV12-3 or TRBV12-4 and J usage is TRBJ2-2, with D unclear. The CDR3 covers 13 residues. V was shortened by 3 bases and J by 6 bases, with 8 bases between the two germline ends. CDR3 nucleotide sequence: TGTGCCAGCAGTTTTGAAGGGCCCGGGGAGCTGTTTTTT. It specifies CASSFEGPGELFF.

V is TRBV9 and J is TRBJ2-1; TRBD2 matches 8 bases. V lost 4 bases, J lost 0 bases, and 12 bases stayed unmatched. The CDR3 extends over 18 amino acids. Germline CDR1 is SGDLS and CDR2 is YYNGEE. The CDR3 DNA reads TGTGCCAGCAGCAAGCGGGGGATCTTCGATAGCTCCTACAATGAGCAGTTCTTC. This encodes CASSKRGIFDSSYNEQFF.

This clonotype has just a few counts. The V and J genes are TRBV5-1 and TRBJ2-2; 8 bases agree with TRBD1. The germline V gene encodes CDR1 SGHRS and CDR2 YFSETQ. CDR3 length equals 15 residues. J gave up 4 bases and V 4 bases, and 6 bases lay outside the gene matches. CDR3 DNA sequence: TGCGCCAGCAGCGCCGGACAGGGCGGCACCGGGGAGCTGTTTTTT. This encodes CASSAGQGGTGELFF.

The chain employs TRBV4-1 and TRBJ2-1, with TRBD2 as a possible D gene (6 bases). The CDR3 extends over 17 amino acids. Germline V gives CDR1 MGHRA, CDR2 YSYEKL. V was pared by 0 bases and J by 5 bases, with 17 bases between. For the CDR3, the DNA is TGCGCCAGCAGCCAAGACTGGGGCGGGACTGGGAACAATGAGCAGTTCTTC. Protein: CASSQDWGGTGNNEQFF.

The rearrangement links TRBV15 to TRBJ1-6, with TRBD1 matching 7 bases. Germline V gene data show CDR1 as LNHNV and CDR2 as YYDKDF (reference sequence). The trim removed 3 bases at V and 7 bases at J, leaving 6 bases unmatched. This CDR3 contains 15 residues. CDR3 sequence (DNA): TGTGCCACCAGCAGGGCCAGAGGGGGCAATTCACCCCTCCACTTT. Protein: CATSRARGGNSPLHF.